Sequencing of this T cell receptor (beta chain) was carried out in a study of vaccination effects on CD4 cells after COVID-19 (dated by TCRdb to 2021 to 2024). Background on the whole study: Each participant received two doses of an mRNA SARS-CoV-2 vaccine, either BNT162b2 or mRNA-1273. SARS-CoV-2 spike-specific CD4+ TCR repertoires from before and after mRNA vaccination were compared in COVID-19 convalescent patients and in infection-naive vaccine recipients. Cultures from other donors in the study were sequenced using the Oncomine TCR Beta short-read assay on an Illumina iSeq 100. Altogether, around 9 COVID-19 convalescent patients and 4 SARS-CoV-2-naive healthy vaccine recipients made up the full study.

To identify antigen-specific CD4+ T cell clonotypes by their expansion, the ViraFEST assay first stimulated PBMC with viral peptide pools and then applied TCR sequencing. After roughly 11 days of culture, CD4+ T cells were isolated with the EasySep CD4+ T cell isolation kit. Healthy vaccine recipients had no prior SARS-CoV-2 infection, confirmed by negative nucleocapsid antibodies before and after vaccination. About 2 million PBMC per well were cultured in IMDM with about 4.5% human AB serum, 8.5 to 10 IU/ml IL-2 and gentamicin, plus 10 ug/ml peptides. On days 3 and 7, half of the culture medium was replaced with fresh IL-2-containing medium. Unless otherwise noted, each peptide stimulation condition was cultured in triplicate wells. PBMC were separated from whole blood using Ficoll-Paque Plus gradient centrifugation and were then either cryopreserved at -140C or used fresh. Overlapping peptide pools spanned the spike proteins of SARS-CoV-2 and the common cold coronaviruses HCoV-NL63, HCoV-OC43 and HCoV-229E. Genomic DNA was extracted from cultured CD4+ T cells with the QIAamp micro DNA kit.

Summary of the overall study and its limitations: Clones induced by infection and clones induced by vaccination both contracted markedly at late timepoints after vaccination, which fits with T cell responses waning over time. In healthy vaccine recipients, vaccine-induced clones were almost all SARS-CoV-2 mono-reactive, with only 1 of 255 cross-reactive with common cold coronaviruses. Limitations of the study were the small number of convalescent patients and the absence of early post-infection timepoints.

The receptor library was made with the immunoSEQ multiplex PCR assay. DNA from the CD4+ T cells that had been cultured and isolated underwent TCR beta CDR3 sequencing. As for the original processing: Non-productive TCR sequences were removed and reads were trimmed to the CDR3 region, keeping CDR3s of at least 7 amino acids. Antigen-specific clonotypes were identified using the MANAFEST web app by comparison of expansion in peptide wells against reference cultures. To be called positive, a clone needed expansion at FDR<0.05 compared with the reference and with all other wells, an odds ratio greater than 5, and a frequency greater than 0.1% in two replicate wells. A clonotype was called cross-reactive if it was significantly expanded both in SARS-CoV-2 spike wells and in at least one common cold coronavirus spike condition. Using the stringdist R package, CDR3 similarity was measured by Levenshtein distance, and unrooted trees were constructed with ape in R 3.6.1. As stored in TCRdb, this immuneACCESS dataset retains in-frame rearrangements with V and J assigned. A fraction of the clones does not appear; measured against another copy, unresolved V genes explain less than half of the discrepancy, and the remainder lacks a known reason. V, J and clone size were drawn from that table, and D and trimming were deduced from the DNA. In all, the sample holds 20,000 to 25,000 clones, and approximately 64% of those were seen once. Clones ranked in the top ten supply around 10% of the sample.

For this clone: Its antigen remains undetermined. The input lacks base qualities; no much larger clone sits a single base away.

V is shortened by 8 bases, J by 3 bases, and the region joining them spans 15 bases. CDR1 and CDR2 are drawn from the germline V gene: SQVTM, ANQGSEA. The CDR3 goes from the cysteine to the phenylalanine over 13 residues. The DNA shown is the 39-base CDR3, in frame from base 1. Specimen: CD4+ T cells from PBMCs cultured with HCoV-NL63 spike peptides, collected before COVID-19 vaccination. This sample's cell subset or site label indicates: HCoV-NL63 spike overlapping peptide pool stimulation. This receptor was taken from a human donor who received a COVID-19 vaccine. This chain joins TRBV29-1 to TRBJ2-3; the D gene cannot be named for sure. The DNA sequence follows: TGCAGCCAAGCCCGTCTCGGGACAGATACGCAGTATTTT. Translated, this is CSQARLGTDTQYF.